This is a list of T cell receptor beta chains from one sample in a study of vaccination and CD4 T cells after COVID-19. MiXCR, run by TCRdb on the PCR reads, gives a single entry per CDR3 protein. The top ten clones hold more than 7.5% of a sample with under 15,000 distinct CDR3 sequences, around 43% of them seen once. For these TCRs, the target antigens are not known. Source material: CD4+ T cells from blood, cultured in vitro. The receptors come from a human donor who had recovered from COVID-19. Each CDR3 is given with its conserved first and last residue. Fields, in order: J gene, V gene, D gene, clone size, CDR3 protein, CDR3 DNA. A D gene is named only where the DNA matches it firmly. Clone size, where shown, is once, few, many, or a class for clones that have expanded.

J gene: TRBJ1-5
V gene: TRBV6-1
D gene: TRBD1
clone size: .
CDR3 protein: CANTTLGQGNQPQHF
CDR3 DNA: TGTGCCAACACCACCTTGGGACAGGGGAATCAGCCCCAGCATTTT

J gene: TRBJ1-1
V gene: TRBV27
D gene: .
clone size: few
CDR3 protein: CASKLMALNTEAFF
CDR3 DNA: TGTGCCAGCAAACTTATGGCGCTGAACACTGAAGCTTTCTTT

J gene: TRBJ2-3
V gene: TRBV7-8
D gene: .
clone size: .
CDR3 protein: CASSLDGRVGLPPRDTQYF
CDR3 DNA: TGTGCCAGCAGCTTAGACGGGCGGGTGGGACTTCCCCCCCGGGATACGCAGTATTTT

J gene: TRBJ2-3
V gene: TRBV20-1
D gene: TRBD2
clone size: few
CDR3 protein: CSASTLAGGSTDTQYF
CDR3 DNA: TGCAGTGCTAGCACACTAGCGGGAGGGAGCACAGATACGCAGTATTTT

J gene: TRBJ2-2
V gene: TRBV2
D gene: .
clone size: .
CDR3 protein: CASSGLYTGELFF
CDR3 DNA: TGTGCCAGCAGTGGCCTATACACCGGGGAGCTGTTTTTT

J gene: TRBJ1-6
V gene: TRBV27
D gene: .
clone size: .
CDR3 protein: CASSFFGTNNSPLHF
CDR3 DNA: TGTGCCAGCAGTTTCTTCGGGACAAACAATTCACCCCTCCACTTT

J gene: TRBJ1-2
V gene: TRBV7-9
D gene: .
clone size: .
CDR3 protein: CASSLGDYGYTF
CDR3 DNA: TGTGCCAGCAGCTTGGGAGACTATGGCTACACCTTC

J gene: TRBJ1-2
V gene: TRBV20-1
D gene: .
clone size: .
CDR3 protein: CSATSGDYGYTF
CDR3 DNA: TGCAGTGCCACATCAGGTGACTATGGCTACACCTTC

J gene: TRBJ2-3
V gene: TRBV20-1
D gene: .
clone size: .
CDR3 protein: CSVAGNLDTQYF
CDR3 DNA: TGCAGTGTCGCGGGAAATTTAGATACGCAGTATTTT

J gene: TRBJ2-2
V gene: TRBV6-1
D gene: TRBD2
clone size: few
CDR3 protein: CASRGLAGLTANTGELFF
CDR3 DNA: TGTGCCAGCAGGGGACTAGCGGGGCTAACCGCGAACACCGGGGAGCTGTTTTTT

J gene: TRBJ1-2
V gene: TRBV30
D gene: .
clone size: few
CDR3 protein: CAWSIDSPYGYTF
CDR3 DNA: TGTGCCTGGAGTATCGACAGCCCCTATGGCTACACCTTC

J gene: TRBJ2-3
V gene: TRBV24-1
D gene: .
clone size: .
CDR3 protein: CATSAAPPGDTDTQYF
CDR3 DNA: TGTGCCACCAGTGCCGCACCTCCTGGGGACACAGATACGCAGTATTTT

J gene: TRBJ2-1
V gene: TRBV6-1
D gene: .
clone size: .
CDR3 protein: CASSEAYEQFF
CDR3 DNA: TGTGCCAGCAGTGAAGCCTATGAGCAGTTCTTC

J gene: TRBJ1-1
V gene: TRBV19
D gene: .
clone size: few
CDR3 protein: CASSIVLEREAFF
CDR3 DNA: TGTGCCAGTAGTATAGTGTTAGAGCGGGAAGCTTTCTTT